The 13 T cell receptor beta chains presented below share a single source sample, sequenced in a study of T cell responses to AZD1222 COVID-19 vaccine. TCRdb's copy holds only in-frame clones and misses some; the assay was immunoSEQ multiplex PCR. Of 130,000 or so clones in the sample, more than 85% are singletons; the top ten hold 1.5% to 2%. Sequenced here: peripheral blood, sampled 28 days after the second AZD1222 dose. Receptors originate from an adult who received the AZD1222 COVID-19 vaccine.

The chain joins TRBV19 to TRBJ1-4; D gene ambiguous. CDR1 LNHDA and CDR2 SQIVND come from the germline V gene (reference sequence). This CDR3 is 14 amino acids long. V was shortened by 5 bases and J by 3 bases, with 10 bases between the two germline ends. For the CDR3, the DNA is TGTGCCAGTAGTCTCAAGCAAGCTAATGAAAAACTGTTTTTT. It codes for CASSLKQANEKLFF.

The chain has TRBV7-9 and TRBJ1-4; D may be TRBD1 (6 bases). Germline CDR1 reads SEHNR; CDR2 reads FQNEAQ (reference sequence). V lost 7 bases and J 8 bases, leaving 11 bases between the germline ends. The CDR3 has 12 amino acids. CDR3 sequence (DNA): TGTGCCAGCACAAGTAGGGGGGAAAAACTGTTTTTT. Translated, it gives CASTSRGEKLFF.

The rearrangement joins TRBV19 to TRBJ2-3; 9 positions match TRBD2. The germline CDR1 and CDR2 sequences are LNHDA and SQIVND (reference sequence). Germline trimming cut 1 base from V and 3 bases from J; bases unmatched to any gene: 2. There are 15 residues in the CDR3. The CDR3 region has the DNA TGTGCCAGTAGTATAGGTAGCGGGAGTACAGATACGCAGTATTTT. Amino acid sequence: CASSIGSGSTDTQYF.

This chain links TRBV18 with TRBJ1-5, with D maybe TRBD1 (6 bases). V was clipped by 3 bases and J by 10 bases, with 10 bases between them. This CDR3 comprises 12 residues. The germline V gene encodes CDR1 KGHSH and CDR2 LQKENI. CDR3 DNA sequence: TGTGCCAGCTCACCGGCACAGGGCCCCCAGCATTTT. As protein: CASSPAQGPQHF. Using reference TRBV18 and TRBJ1-5 for the parts outside the CDR3, the full variable domain is NAGVMQNPRHLVRRRGQEARLRCSPMKGHSHVYWYRQLPEEGLKFMVYLQKENIIDESGMPKERFSAEFPKEGPSILRIQQVVRGDSAAYFCASSPAQGPQHFGDGTRLSIL.

This clone was counted a single time. The rearrangement links TRBV30 to TRBJ1-2, with D unresolved. The CDR3 loop spans 9 amino acids. Germline CDR1 is GTSNPN and CDR2 is SVGIG (reference sequence). With 2 bases removed from V and 8 bases from J, the gap between germline ends came to 3 bases. CDR3 loop: CAWSRGYTF. For the CDR3, the DNA is TGTGCCTGGAGTCGAGGCTACACCTTC.

V is TRBV3-1 (or the pseudogene TRBV3-2) and J is TRBJ2-3; tentative D call: TRBD1 (5 bases). V lost 1 base, J lost 6 bases, and 8 bases lay in between. Germline CDR1 and CDR2: LGHDT and YNNKEL (reference sequence). CDR3 length: 13 amino acids. The CDR3 sequence is CASSQARADTQYF. The DNA of the CDR3 is TGTGCCAGCAGCCAAGCCAGGGCCGATACGCAGTATTTT.

This rearrangement joins TRBV5-1 to TRBJ2-7; D is perhaps TRBD1 (6 bases). Germline-derived CDR1 and CDR2 are SGHRS and YFSETQ. With 0 bases removed from V and 2 bases from J, the gap between germline ends came to 9 bases. The CDR3 covers 14 residues. CDR3 in amino acids: CASSLVSGAYEQYF. The CDR3 bases are TGCGCCAGCAGCTTGGTGTCAGGGGCCTACGAGCAGTACTTC.

The chain is built from TRBV7-3 and TRBJ1-1; the D gene is possibly TRBD1 (5 bases). The CDR3 loop spans 16 amino acids. V was trimmed by 2 bases and J by 2 bases, leaving 15 bases between them. Germline-derived CDR1 and CDR2 are SGHTA and FQGTGA. This CDR3 is CASSLGQGRLNTEAFF. The CDR3 nucleotides are TGTGCCAGCAGCTTAGGGCAGGGACGCCTTAACACTGAAGCTTTCTTT.

V and J are TRBV5-1 and TRBJ2-7; no firm D call. With 4 bases removed from V and 3 bases from J, the gap between germline ends came to 20 bases. CDR3 size: 16 residues. Germline V lookup: CDR1 SGHRS, CDR2 YFSETQ. CDR3 amino acids: CASSLATTKPNYEQYF. CDR3 DNA: TGCGCCAGCAGCCTGGCAACAACAAAACCAAACTACGAGCAGTACTTC.

This clone was recorded only once. The chain joins TRBV2 to TRBJ1-6, with D possibly matching TRBD1 (5 bases). The CDR3 contains 15 residues. Germline values: CDR1 SNHLY, CDR2 FYNNEI. The V end was cut by 4 bases, the J end by 7 bases, with 14 bases between. CDR3 region: CASSVGPGGNSPLHF. The CDR3 DNA reads as TGTGCCAGCAGTGTAGGACCCGGGGGGAATTCACCCCTCCACTTT.

CDR3 in amino acids: CASSQSRLAGVICRGTDTQYF. The CDR3 nucleotides read TGCGCCAGCAGTCAATCGCGGCTAGCGGGAGTCATTTGCCGGGGCACAGATACGCAGTATTTT. V gene TRBV23-1 combines with J gene TRBJ2-3; 10 bases fit TRBD2. TRBV23-1 is given ORF status, its function remaining uncertain. Trimming at V came to 0 bases and at J to 1 base, leaving 16 bases not matched to a gene. The CDR3 runs 21 residues.

This chain connects TRBV19 to TRBJ2-2, with D maybe TRBD2 (6 bases). In germline, CDR1 is LNHDA, CDR2 SQIVND (reference sequence). V was cut by 5 bases and J by 2 bases, with 15 bases left in between. The CDR3 runs to 16 residues. The CDR3, as DNA: TGTGCCAGTAGTCCGACGGAGGGGCGCAACACCGGGGAGCTGTTTTTT. Its translation: CASSPTEGRNTGELFF.

The chain is built from TRBV3-1 (or the pseudogene TRBV3-2) and TRBJ1-6, with TRBD1 matching 9 bases. Trimming at V came to 3 bases and at J to 6 bases, leaving 3 bases not matched to a gene. The CDR3 has 15 residues. The germline gives CDR1 LGHDT, CDR2 YNNKEL (reference sequence). The CDR3 protein is CASSHRTGANSPLHF. CDR3 nucleotide sequence: TGTGCCAGCAGCCATAGGACAGGGGCTAATTCACCCCTCCACTTT.